These T cell receptor beta chains were read from a single sample in a study of shared clonotypes between healthy human individuals. Here immunoSEQ multiplex PCR was the method, and the copy in TCRdb shows in-frame clones only, minus some. The sample includes about 2 million clones, approximately 95% seen only once; the top ten take roughly 1%. Specimen: naive CD8+ T cells sorted from blood. Receptors originate from a man younger than 35 in good health. CDR3s include the opening cysteine and the closing phenylalanine or tryptophan. Each record gives: clone size, J gene, V gene, D gene, CDR3 protein, CDR3 DNA. A D gene is named only where the DNA matches it firmly. Expanded clones are given a class, and other clones once, few, many or no size at all.

. TRBJ2-1 TRBV28 . CASSSTQRVGNEQFF TGTGCCAGCAGTTCCACACAACGTGTAGGCAATGAGCAGTTCTTC
. TRBJ1-5 TRBV7-9 . CASSLGPPKTANNQPQHF TGTGCCAGCAGCTTAGGGCCCCCCAAGACAGCAAACAATCAGCCCCAGCATTTT
. TRBJ2-7 TRBV27 TRBD1 CASSSTGAYSYEQYF TGTGCCAGCAGCTCAACAGGGGCCTACTCCTACGAGCAGTACTTC
few TRBJ2-7 TRBV7-9 TRBD1 CASSSGQGAHEQYF TGTGCCAGCAGCTCGGGACAGGGGGCCCACGAGCAGTACTTC
. TRBJ1-1 TRBV6-5 . CASSRGVGSTEAFF TGTGCCAGCAGCCGCGGAGTGGGAAGCACTGAAGCTTTCTTT
. TRBJ2-7 TRBV5-6 TRBD1 CASSLELGQGVYEQYF TGTGCCAGCAGCTTGGAATTGGGACAGGGTGTCTACGAGCAGTACTTC
. TRBJ2-5 TRBV2 TRBD1 CASNPQGGQETQYF TGTGCCAGCAATCCACAGGGGGGCCAAGAGACCCAGTACTTC
. TRBJ2-2 TRBV27 TRBD1 CASSFSQGASGELFF TGTGCCAGCAGTTTCAGTCAGGGGGCATCCGGGGAGCTGTTTTTT
. TRBJ1-5 TRBV21-1 . CASKIDRDNQPQHF TGTGCCAGCAAGATCGACAGGGACAATCAGCCCCAGCATTTT
. TRBJ2-7 TRBV5-1 TRBD1 CASSLYSPGDRGNYEQYF TGCGCCAGCAGCTTGTATTCCCCCGGGGACAGGGGGAACTACGAGCAGTACTTC
. TRBJ1-3 TRBV18 TRBD1 CASSPPGGRNTIYF TGTGCCAGCTCACCTCCAGGGGGCCGGAACACCATATATTTT
. TRBJ1-4 TRBV28 TRBD1 CASSFFLGTADVDPGEKLFF TGTGCCAGCAGTTTCTTTCTCGGGACAGCGGATGTTGACCCTGGTGAAAAACTGTTTTTT
. TRBJ2-1 TRBV10-1 TRBD2 CASSEGRVLYNEQFF TGCGCCAGCAGTGAGGGGAGGGTTCTATACAATGAGCAGTTCTTC
. TRBJ1-1 TRBV27 TRBD1 CASSLRQGGTEAFF TGTGCCAGCAGTTTAAGGCAGGGGGGCACTGAAGCTTTCTTT
. TRBJ2-3 TRBV9 . CASSEPFGGPQYF TGTGCCAGCAGCGAGCCTTTTGGCGGGCCCCAGTATTTT
. TRBJ1-4 TRBV5-4 TRBD1 CASSSGTGRYEKLFF TGTGCCAGCAGCTCCGGGACAGGAAGATACGAAAAACTGTTTTTT
. TRBJ1-2 TRBV7-9 . CASSLGGSLNYGYTF TGTGCCAGCAGCTTAGGTGGAAGTCTCAACTATGGCTACACCTTC
. TRBJ2-1 TRBV4-1 . CASSQVSDGEQFF TGCGCCAGCAGCCAAGTCAGCGACGGTGAGCAGTTCTTC
. TRBJ2-1 TRBV2 . CASNEGPSSYNEQFF TGTGCCAGCAATGAGGGACCGAGCTCCTACAATGAGCAGTTCTTC
. TRBJ2-2 TRBV7-9 . CASSLDSTTGELFF TGTGCCAGCAGCTTAGACTCTACCACCGGGGAGCTGTTTTTT
. TRBJ2-3 TRBV9 . CASSVGGAVTDTQYF TGTGCCAGCAGCGTAGGCGGCGCAGTCACAGATACGCAGTATTTT
. TRBJ1-3 TRBV21-1 . CASKQGQGGHTIYF TGTGCCAGTAAACAGGGACAGGGAGGACACACCATATATTTT
. TRBJ2-3 TRBV19 . CASSMLSADTQYF TGTGCCAGTAGTATGCTTTCCGCAGATACGCAGTATTTT
. TRBJ1-5 TRBV30 TRBD1 CAWSVRGRDQPQHF TGTGCCTGGAGCGTCAGGGGGCGGGATCAGCCCCAGCATTTT
few TRBJ1-6 TRBV6-5 . CASSYSPLSPLHF TGTGCCAGCAGTTACTCCCCGTTATCACCCCTCCACTTT
. TRBJ2-1 TRBV4-3 TRBD2 CASSQDLAGSYNEQFF TGCGCCAGCAGCCAAGATTTAGCGGGCTCCTACAATGAGCAGTTCTTC